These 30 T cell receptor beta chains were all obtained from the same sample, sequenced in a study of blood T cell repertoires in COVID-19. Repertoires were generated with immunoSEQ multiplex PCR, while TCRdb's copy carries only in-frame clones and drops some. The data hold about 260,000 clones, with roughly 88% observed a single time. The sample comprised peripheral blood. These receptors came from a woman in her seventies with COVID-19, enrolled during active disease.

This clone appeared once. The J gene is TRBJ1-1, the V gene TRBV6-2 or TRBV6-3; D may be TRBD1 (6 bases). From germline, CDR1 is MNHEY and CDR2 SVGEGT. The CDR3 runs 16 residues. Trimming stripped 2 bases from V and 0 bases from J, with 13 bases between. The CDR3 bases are TGTGCCAGCAGTTACAATATGGACAGTATGAACACTGAAGCTTTCTTT. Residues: CASSYNMDSMNTEAFF.

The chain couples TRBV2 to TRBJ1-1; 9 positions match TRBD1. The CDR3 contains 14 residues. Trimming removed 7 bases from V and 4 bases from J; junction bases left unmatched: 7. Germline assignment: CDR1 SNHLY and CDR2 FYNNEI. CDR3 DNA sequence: TGTGCCAGCACCACACAGGGGGCGGGCACTGAAGCTTTCTTT. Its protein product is CASTTQGAGTEAFF.

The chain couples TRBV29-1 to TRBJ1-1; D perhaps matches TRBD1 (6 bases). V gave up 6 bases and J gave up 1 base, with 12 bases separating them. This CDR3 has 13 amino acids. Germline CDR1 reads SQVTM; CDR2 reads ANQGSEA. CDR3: CSVSQTGNTEAFF. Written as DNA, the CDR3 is TGCAGCGTCAGTCAGACAGGGAACACTGAAGCTTTCTTT.

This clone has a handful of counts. The CDR3 sequence is CASSPRGMNYGYTF. The CDR3 DNA reads TGTGCCAGCAGTCCAAGGGGGATGAACTATGGCTACACCTTC. The chain is built from TRBV27 and TRBJ1-2; D is perhaps TRBD1 (6 bases). The V gene lost 5 bases and the J gene lost 2 bases, with 12 bases spanning the gap. This CDR3 has 14 amino acids. Germline lookup yields CDR1 MNHEY and CDR2 SMNVEV (reference sequence).

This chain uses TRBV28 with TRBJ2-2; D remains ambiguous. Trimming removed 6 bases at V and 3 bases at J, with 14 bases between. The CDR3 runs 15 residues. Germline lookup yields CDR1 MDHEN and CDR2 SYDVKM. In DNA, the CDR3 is TGTGCCAGCAGCGCCGCGAGTCTCGACACCGGGGAGCTGTTTTTT. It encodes CASSAASLDTGELFF.

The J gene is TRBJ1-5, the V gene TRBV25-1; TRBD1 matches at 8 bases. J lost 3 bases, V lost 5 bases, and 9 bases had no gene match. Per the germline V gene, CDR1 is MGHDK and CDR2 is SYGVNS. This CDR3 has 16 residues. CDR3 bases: TGTGCCAGCAGTAACTACAGGGGGGGGTTCAATCAGCCCCAGCATTTT. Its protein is CASSNYRGGFNQPQHF.

CDR3 bases: TGTGCCAGCAGCTTGGTTTGGAGTTTGAACACTGAAGCTTTCTTT. Translating gives CASSLVWSLNTEAFF. This chain connects TRBV5-6 to TRBJ1-1, with D hard to call. Trimming removed 0 bases at V and 0 bases at J, with 9 bases between. Per the germline V gene, CDR1 is SGHDT and CDR2 is YYEEEE. This CDR3 is built from 15 residues. Based on the CDR3 plus reference TRBV5-6 and TRBJ1-1, the full variable domain is DAGVTQSPTHLIKTRGQQVTLRCSPKSGHDTVSWYQQALGQGPQFIFQYYEEEERQRGNFPDRFSGHQFPNYSSELNVNALLLGDSALYLCASSLVWSLNTEAFFGQGTRLTVV.

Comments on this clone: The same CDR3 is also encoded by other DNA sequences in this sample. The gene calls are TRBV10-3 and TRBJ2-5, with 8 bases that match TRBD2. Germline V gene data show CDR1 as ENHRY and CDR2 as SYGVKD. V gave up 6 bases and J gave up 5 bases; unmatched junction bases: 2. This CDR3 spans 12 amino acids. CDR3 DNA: TGTGCCATCAGCCGGGGGGGGGAGACCCAGTACTTC. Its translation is CAISRGGETQYF.

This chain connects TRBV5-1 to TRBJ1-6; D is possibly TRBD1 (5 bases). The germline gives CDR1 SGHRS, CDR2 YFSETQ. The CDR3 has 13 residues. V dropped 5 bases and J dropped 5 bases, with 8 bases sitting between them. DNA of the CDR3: TGCGCCAGCAGTCCAGGGCATAATTCACCCCTCCACTTT. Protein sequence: CASSPGHNSPLHF.

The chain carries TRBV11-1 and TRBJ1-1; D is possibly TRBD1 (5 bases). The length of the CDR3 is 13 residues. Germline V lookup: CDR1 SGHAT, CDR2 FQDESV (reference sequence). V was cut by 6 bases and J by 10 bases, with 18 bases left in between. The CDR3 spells CASRPHRGAPAFF. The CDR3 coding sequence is TGTGCCAGCAGGCCTCACCGTGGGGCCCCAGCTTTCTTT.

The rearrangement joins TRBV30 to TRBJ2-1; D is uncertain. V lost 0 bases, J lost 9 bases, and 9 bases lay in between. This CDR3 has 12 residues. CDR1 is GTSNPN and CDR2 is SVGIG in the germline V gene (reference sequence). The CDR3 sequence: CAWSVSSIEQFF. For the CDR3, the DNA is TGTGCCTGGAGTGTATCATCCATTGAGCAGTTCTTC.

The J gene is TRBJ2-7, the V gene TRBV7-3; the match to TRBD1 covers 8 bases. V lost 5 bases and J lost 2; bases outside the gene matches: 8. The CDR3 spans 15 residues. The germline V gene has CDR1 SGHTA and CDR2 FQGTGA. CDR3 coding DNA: TGTGCCAGCAGCCTTACCGGGACAGGCGCCTACGAGCAGTACTTC. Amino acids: CASSLTGTGAYEQYF.

Written as DNA, the CDR3 is TGCGCCAGCAGCTTGGGGACTTTAGGGGGCCCGCCTGAAAAACTGTTTTTT. It specifies CASSLGTLGGPPEKLFF. This chain joins TRBV5-1 and TRBJ1-4; TRBD1 matches 7 bases. Trimming removed 0 bases from V and 7 bases from J; junction bases left unmatched: 12. Per the germline V gene, CDR1 is SGHRS and CDR2 is YFSETQ. The CDR3 has 17 amino acids.

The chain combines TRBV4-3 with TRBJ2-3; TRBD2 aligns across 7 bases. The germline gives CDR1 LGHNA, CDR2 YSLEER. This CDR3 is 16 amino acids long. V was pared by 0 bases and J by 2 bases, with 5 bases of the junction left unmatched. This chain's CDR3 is CASSQDGGGPTDTQYF. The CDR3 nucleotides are TGCGCCAGCAGCCAAGACGGCGGGGGACCCACAGATACGCAGTATTTT.

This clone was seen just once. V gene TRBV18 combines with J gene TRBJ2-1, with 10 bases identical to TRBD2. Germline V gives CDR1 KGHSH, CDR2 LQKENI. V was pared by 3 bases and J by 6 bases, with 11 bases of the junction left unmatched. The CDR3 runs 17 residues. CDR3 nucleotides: TGTGCCAGCTCACCCTACGTCGTAGCGGGAGGTCTCAATGAGCAGTTCTTC. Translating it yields CASSPYVVAGGLNEQFF.

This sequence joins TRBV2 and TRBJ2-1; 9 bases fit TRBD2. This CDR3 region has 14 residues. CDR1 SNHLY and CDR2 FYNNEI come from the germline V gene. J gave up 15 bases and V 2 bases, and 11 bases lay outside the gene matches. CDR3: CASSEPLRAGGPFF. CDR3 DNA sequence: TGTGCCAGCAGTGAACCGTTAAGAGCGGGGGGTCCGTTCTTC. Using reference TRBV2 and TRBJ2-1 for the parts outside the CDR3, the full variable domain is EPEVTQTPSHQVTQMGQEVILRCVPISNHLYFYWYRQILGQKVEFLVSFYNNEISEKSEIFDDQFSVERPDGSNFTLKIRSTKLEDSAMYFCASSEPLRAGGPFFGPGTRLTVL.

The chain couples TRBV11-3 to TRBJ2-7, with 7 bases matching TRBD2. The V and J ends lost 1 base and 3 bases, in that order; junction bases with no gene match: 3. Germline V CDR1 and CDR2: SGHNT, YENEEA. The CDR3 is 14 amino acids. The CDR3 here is CASSLGAGVYEQYF. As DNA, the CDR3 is TGTGCCAGCAGCTTAGGGGCGGGGGTCTACGAGCAGTACTTC.

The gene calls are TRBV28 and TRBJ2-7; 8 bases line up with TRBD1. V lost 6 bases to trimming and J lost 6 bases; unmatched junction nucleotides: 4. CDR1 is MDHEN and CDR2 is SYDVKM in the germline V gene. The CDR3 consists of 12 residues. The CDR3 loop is CASRPDRGEQYF. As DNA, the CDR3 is TGTGCCAGCAGGCCAGACAGGGGCGAGCAGTACTTC. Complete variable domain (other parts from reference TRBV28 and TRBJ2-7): DVKVTQSSRYLVKRTGEKVFLECVQDMDHENMFWYRQDPGLGLRLIYFSYDVKMKEKGDIPEGYSVSREKKERFSLILESASTNQTSMYLCASRPDRGEQYFGPGTRLTVT.

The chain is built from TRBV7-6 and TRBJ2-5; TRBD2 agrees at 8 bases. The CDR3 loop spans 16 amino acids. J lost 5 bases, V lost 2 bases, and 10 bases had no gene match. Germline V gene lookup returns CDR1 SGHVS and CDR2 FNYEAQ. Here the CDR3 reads CASSLQPSGSGETQYF. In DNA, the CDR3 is TGTGCCAGCAGCTTACAACCGAGCGGGAGTGGCGAGACCCAGTACTTC.

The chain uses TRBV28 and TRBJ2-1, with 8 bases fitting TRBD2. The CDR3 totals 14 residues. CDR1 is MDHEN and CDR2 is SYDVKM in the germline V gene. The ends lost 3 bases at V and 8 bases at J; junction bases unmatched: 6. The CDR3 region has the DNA TGTGCCAGCAGTTTGTATCCCGGGAGGGATGAGCAGTTCTTC. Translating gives CASSLYPGRDEQFF. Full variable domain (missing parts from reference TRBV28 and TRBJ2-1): DVKVTQSSRYLVKRTGEKVFLECVQDMDHENMFWYRQDPGLGLRLIYFSYDVKMKEKGDIPEGYSVSREKKERFSLILESASTNQTSMYLCASSLYPGRDEQFFGPGTRLTVL.

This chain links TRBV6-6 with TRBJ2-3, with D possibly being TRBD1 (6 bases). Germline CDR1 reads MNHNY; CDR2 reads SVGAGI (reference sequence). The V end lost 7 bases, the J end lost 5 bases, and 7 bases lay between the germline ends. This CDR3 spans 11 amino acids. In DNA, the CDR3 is TGTGCCAGCAAACAGGGAGATACGCAGTATTTT. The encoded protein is CASKQGDTQYF.

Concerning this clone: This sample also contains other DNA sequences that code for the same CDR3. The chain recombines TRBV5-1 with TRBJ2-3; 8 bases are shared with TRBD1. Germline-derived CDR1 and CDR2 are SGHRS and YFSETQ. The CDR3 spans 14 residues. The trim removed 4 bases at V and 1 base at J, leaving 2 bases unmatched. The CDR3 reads CASSPTGGTDTQYF. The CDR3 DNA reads TGCGCCAGCAGCCCGACAGGGGGCACAGATACGCAGTATTTT.

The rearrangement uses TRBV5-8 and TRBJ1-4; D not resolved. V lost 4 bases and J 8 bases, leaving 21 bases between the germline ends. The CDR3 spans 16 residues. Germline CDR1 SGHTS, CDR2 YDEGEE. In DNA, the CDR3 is TGTGCCAGCAGCCGACGGAGGAACCGGGTGGACGAAAAACTGTTTTTT. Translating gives CASSRRRNRVDEKLFF.

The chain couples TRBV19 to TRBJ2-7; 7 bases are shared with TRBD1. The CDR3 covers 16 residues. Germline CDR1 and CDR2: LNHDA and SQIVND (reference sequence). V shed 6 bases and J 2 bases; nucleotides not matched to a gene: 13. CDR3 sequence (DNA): TGTGCCAGTAGGAGACAGGGCGAAGTTCCTACCTACGAGCAGTACTTC. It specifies CASRRQGEVPTYEQYF.

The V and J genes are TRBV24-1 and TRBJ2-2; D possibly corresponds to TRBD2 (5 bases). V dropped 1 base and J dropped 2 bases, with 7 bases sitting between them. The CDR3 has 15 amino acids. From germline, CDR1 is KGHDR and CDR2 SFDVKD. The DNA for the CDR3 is TGTGCCACCAGTGATTTTGGACTTAACACCGGGGAGCTGTTTTTT. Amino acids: CATSDFGLNTGELFF.

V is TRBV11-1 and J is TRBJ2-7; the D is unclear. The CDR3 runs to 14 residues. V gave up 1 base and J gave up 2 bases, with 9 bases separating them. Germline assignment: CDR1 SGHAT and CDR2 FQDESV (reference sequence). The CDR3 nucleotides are TGTGCCAGCAGCTTAGTGACTGATACCTACGAGCAGTACTTC. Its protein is CASSLVTDTYEQYF.

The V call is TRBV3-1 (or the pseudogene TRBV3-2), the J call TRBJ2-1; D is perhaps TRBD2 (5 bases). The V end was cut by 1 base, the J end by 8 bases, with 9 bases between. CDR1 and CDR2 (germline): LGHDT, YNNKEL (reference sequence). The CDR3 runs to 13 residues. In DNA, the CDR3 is TGTGCCAGCAGCCAAGTCCTAGCATATGAGCAGTTCTTC. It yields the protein CASSQVLAYEQFF.

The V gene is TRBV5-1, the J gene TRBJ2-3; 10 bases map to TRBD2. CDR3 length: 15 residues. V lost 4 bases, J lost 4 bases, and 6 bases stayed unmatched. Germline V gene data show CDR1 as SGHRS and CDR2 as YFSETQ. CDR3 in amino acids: CASSRTAGGPDTQYF. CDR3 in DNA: TGCGCCAGCAGCCGGACAGCGGGAGGGCCAGATACGCAGTATTTT.

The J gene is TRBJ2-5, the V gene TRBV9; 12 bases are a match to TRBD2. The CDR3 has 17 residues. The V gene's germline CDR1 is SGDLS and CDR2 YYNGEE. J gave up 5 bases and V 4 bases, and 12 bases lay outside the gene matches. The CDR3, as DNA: TGTGCCAGCAGCCCTCGGACTAGCGGGATTCTACCGGAGACCCAGTACTTC. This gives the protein CASSPRTSGILPETQYF.

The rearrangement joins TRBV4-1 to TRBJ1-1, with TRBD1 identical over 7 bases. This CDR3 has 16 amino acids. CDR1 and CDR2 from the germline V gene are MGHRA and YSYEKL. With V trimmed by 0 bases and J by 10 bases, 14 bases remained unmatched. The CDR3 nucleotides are TGCGCCAGCAGCCAAGAGGACAGGTTTGGGGTAAGGGTAGCTTTCTTT. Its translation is CASSQEDRFGVRVAFF.